These T cell receptor beta chains were read from a single sample in a study of Ad26.COV2.S vaccination and SARS-CoV-2 variants. Clones were read by immunoSEQ multiplex PCR, and TCRdb kept only the in-frame ones, dropping some. The sample records about 350,000 clones, about 88% being singletons. This specimen was peripheral blood, taken in a trial of Ad26.COV2.S vaccine versus placebo. Every receptor here comes from a person aged 18-65 years who received the Ad26.COV2.S COVID-19 vaccine or a placebo. CDR3s include the opening cysteine and the closing phenylalanine or tryptophan. Fields, in order: V gene, J gene, clone size, D gene, CDR3 protein, CDR3 DNA. The D gene is left open where the match is weak. The size entry is marked missing in some rows and otherwise reads once, few, many or a size class.

>TRBV7-2|TRBJ2-3|.|TRBD1
CASSSQGADTQYF
TGTGCCAGCAGCTCCCAGGGGGCGGATACGCAGTATTTT
>TRBV6-5|TRBJ1-1|.|.
CASRAAFMNTEAFF
TGTGCCAGCAGGGCAGCATTCATGAACACTGAAGCTTTCTTT
>TRBV19|TRBJ1-1|.|.
CASIGQSMNTEAFF
TGTGCCAGTATCGGACAGTCGATGAACACTGAAGCTTTCTTT
>TRBV27|TRBJ2-1|.|TRBD2
CASSPMWAGAYNEQFF
TGTGCCAGCAGTCCAATGTGGGCGGGAGCCTACAATGAGCAGTTCTTC
>TRBV4-3|TRBJ2-7|.|TRBD1
CASSAGTGTYEQYF
TGCGCCAGCAGCGCCGGGACAGGTACCTACGAGCAGTACTTC
>TRBV7-2|TRBJ1-3|.|.
CASSLITGNTIYF
TGTGCCAGCAGCTTGATTACTGGAAACACCATATATTTT
>TRBV12-3/TRBV12-4|TRBJ1-1|many|TRBD1
CASSYRGVAFF
TGTGCCAGCAGTTACAGGGGAGTAGCTTTCTTT
>TRBV18|TRBJ1-5|few|.
CASSPSRGFLAQHF
TGTGCCAGCTCACCTTCCAGGGGTTTTCTGGCCCAGCATTTT
>TRBV28|TRBJ1-2|.|.
CASSSPQGSYGYTF
TGTGCCAGCAGTTCGCCCCAGGGCTCCTATGGCTACACCTTC
>TRBV11-2|TRBJ2-3|.|.
CASSSTGHWADTQYF
TGTGCCAGCAGCTCGACGGGCCACTGGGCAGATACGCAGTATTTT
>TRBV28|TRBJ1-5|.|TRBD1
CASSSGQGVSNQPQHF
TGTGCCAGCAGTTCGGGACAGGGAGTTAGCAATCAGCCCCAGCATTTT
>TRBV27|TRBJ2-7|.|.
CASSVHRALGYEQYF
TGTGCCAGCAGTGTACACAGAGCCCTCGGCTACGAGCAGTACTTC
>TRBV9|TRBJ1-3|.|.
CASRPGSENTIYF
TGTGCCAGCCGACCGGGAAGCGAAAACACCATATATTTT
>TRBV10-3|TRBJ2-7|.|.
CAISETTSYEQYF
TGTGCCATCAGTGAAACTACCTCCTACGAGCAGTACTTC
>TRBV12-3/TRBV12-4|TRBJ2-1|.|TRBD2
CASSQLAVDEQFF
TGTGCCAGCAGCCAACTAGCGGTTGATGAGCAGTTCTTC
>TRBV7-9|TRBJ2-7|.|.
CASSLALGPAVYEQYF
TGTGCCAGCAGCTTAGCGCTTGGGCCTGCGGTCTACGAGCAGTACTTC
>TRBV5-6|TRBJ1-6|few|.
CASSLRGEFNSPLHF
TGTGCCAGCAGCTTGAGGGGGGAGTTTAATTCACCCCTCCACTTT
>TRBV9|TRBJ2-3|.|TRBD2
CASSGLTSGRFSDTQYF
TGTGCCAGCAGCGGATTGACTAGCGGGAGATTTTCGGATACGCAGTATTTT
>TRBV28|TRBJ2-1|.|.
CASSFPGGPFF
TGTGCCAGCAGTTTTCCGGGCGGTCCGTTCTTC
>TRBV2|TRBJ2-7|.|TRBD1
CASSESDRGTYEQYF
TGTGCCAGCAGTGAATCGGACAGGGGTACCTACGAGCAGTACTTC
>TRBV25-1|TRBJ2-3|.|.
CASSLIADTQYF
TGTGCCAGCAGTCTGATAGCAGATACGCAGTATTTT
>TRBV7-9|TRBJ2-2|.|.
CASSPPGAGELFF
TGTGCCAGCAGCCCCCCGGGGGCCGGGGAGCTGTTTTTT
>TRBV5-1|TRBJ2-5|.|.
CASSPRGSVGLETQYF
TGCGCCAGCAGCCCCCGGGGGAGCGTAGGGTTAGAGACCCAGTACTTC
>TRBV9|TRBJ2-2|.|.
CASSVRGTNTGELFF
TGTGCCAGCAGCGTAAGGGGGACTAACACCGGGGAGCTGTTTTTT
>TRBV30|TRBJ2-1|once|.
CAWSAPPMLFF
TGTGCCTGGAGTGCCCCCCCTATGCTGTTCTTC
>TRBV28|TRBJ2-7|.|TRBD2
CASSWGGRLGEQYF
TGTGCCAGCAGTTGGGGAGGGAGACTGGGAGAGCAGTACTTC
>TRBV10-3|TRBJ1-1|.|.
CAISEGREGEAFF
TGTGCCATCAGTGAGGGCAGGGAGGGTGAAGCTTTCTTT
>TRBV4-3|TRBJ2-7|once|TRBD2
CASSHGTSSYEQYF
TGCGCCAGCAGCCATGGGACTAGCAGCTACGAGCAGTACTTC
>TRBV28|TRBJ2-7|.|.
CASREGSSYEQYF
TGTGCCAGCAGAGAAGGGAGCTCCTACGAGCAGTACTTC
>TRBV13|TRBJ2-7|.|.
CASRIRDRSYEQYF
TGTGCCAGCAGGATCCGGGACCGTAGCTACGAGCAGTACTTC
>TRBV7-2|TRBJ2-7|.|TRBD2
CASSLSGLGDEQYF
TGTGCCAGCAGCCTTTCTGGACTAGGGGACGAGCAGTACTTC
>TRBV2|TRBJ1-6|once|.
CASSPQSYNSPLHF
TGTGCCAGCAGTCCCCAGTCCTATAATTCACCCCTCCACTTT
>TRBV5-1|TRBJ1-4|.|.
CASRERGADEKLFF
TGCGCCAGCAGGGAACGGGGGGCAGATGAAAAACTGTTTTTT
>TRBV27|TRBJ1-3|.|TRBD1
CASSLGQGDGNTIYF
TGTGCCAGCAGTTTAGGGCAGGGGGACGGAAACACCATATATTTT
>TRBV7-2|TRBJ1-1|.|.
CASSLVGQVNTEAFF
TGTGCCAGCAGCTTAGTTGGTCAGGTGAACACTGAAGCTTTCTTT
>TRBV28|TRBJ2-7|.|.
CASSLVSTAYEQYF
TGTGCCAGCAGTTTAGTCTCGACGGCCTACGAGCAGTACTTC
>TRBV13|TRBJ2-7|.|TRBD1
CASSSTGVEQYF
TGTGCCAGCAGCTCGACAGGGGTCGAGCAGTACTTC
>TRBV2|TRBJ2-7|.|TRBD1
CASARQGAYEQYF
TGTGCCAGCGCCCGACAGGGGGCGTACGAGCAGTACTTC
>TRBV11-2|TRBJ2-7|.|.
CASSLGFHPPYEQYF
TGTGCCAGCAGCTTAGGTTTCCACCCCCCCTACGAGCAGTACTTC
>TRBV28|TRBJ1-3|.|.
CASTPGGRAGNTIYF
TGTGCCAGCACTCCCGGCGGCAGGGCTGGAAACACCATATATTTT
>TRBV12-3/TRBV12-4|TRBJ1-1|.|.
CASSLRENTEAFF
TGTGCCAGCAGTCTCCGGGAGAACACTGAAGCTTTCTTT
>TRBV11-2|TRBJ1-1|.|.
CASSSDRNTEAFF
TGTGCCAGCAGTTCGGACAGGAACACTGAAGCTTTCTTT
>TRBV6-5|TRBJ2-1|.|TRBD1
CASIGGQVKFF
TGTGCCAGCATCGGGGGACAGGTCAAGTTCTTC
>TRBV5-1|TRBJ2-5|.|.
CASSSSGQQETQYF
TGCGCCAGCAGCTCATCAGGGCAGCAAGAGACCCAGTACTTC
>TRBV9|TRBJ2-7|.|TRBD1
CASSVAPGQGLEQYF
TGTGCCAGCAGCGTAGCTCCAGGACAGGGTCTCGAGCAGTACTTC
>TRBV9|TRBJ2-1|.|.
CASSANPGHSYNEQFF
TGTGCCAGCAGCGCAAACCCGGGCCACTCCTACAATGAGCAGTTCTTC